These T cell receptor beta chains were read from a single sample in a study of T-cell reconstitution after alpha-beta-depleted transplantation in children. MiXCR, run by TCRdb on the PCR reads, gives a single entry per CDR3 protein. This table holds 550,000 to 600,000 distinct CDR3 sequences, roughly 23% found once. This sample comprised PBMCs, mostly from graft donor cells, obtained 360 days after TCRalphabeta/CD19-depleted stem cell transplant. The receptor set was obtained from a boy in the first two years of life who had a stem cell transplant for acute myeloid leukemia, so the T cells may come from the graft donor. CDR3s include the opening cysteine and the closing phenylalanine or tryptophan. A D gene is named only where the DNA matches it firmly. Clone size is given for some rows only: seen once, a few or many times, or a class if the clone is expanded.

D gene: TRBD1
J gene: TRBJ2-7
V gene: TRBV12-3/TRBV12-4
clone size: many
CDR3 protein: CASSSRGLKSYEQYF
CDR3 DNA: TGTGCCAGCAGTTCTAGGGGGCTGAAATCCTACGAGCAGTACTTC

D gene: TRBD1
J gene: TRBJ1-4
V gene: TRBV5-1
clone size: .
CDR3 protein: CASREGALANEKLFF
CDR3 DNA: TGCGCCAGCAGGGAGGGGGCGCTAGCTAATGAAAAACTGTTTTTT

D gene: .
J gene: TRBJ1-6
V gene: TRBV20-1
clone size: many
CDR3 protein: CSANRDSPLHF
CDR3 DNA: TGCAGTGCCAATAGGGATTCACCCCTCCACTTT

D gene: TRBD1
J gene: TRBJ2-5
V gene: TRBV7-8
clone size: many
CDR3 protein: CASMTRDRGQETQYF
CDR3 DNA: TGTGCCAGCATGACCCGGGACAGGGGCCAAGAGACCCAGTACTTC

D gene: .
J gene: TRBJ1-2
V gene: TRBV7-8
clone size: .
CDR3 protein: CASSLEGQLYDGYTF
CDR3 DNA: TGTGCCAGCAGCTTAGAGGGACAACTATATGATGGCTACACCTTC

D gene: TRBD1
J gene: TRBJ1-2
V gene: TRBV10-2
clone size: many
CDR3 protein: CASSEMTGRGYYGYTF
CDR3 DNA: TGCGCCAGCAGTGAGATGACAGGGCGCGGTTACTATGGCTACACCTTC

D gene: TRBD1
J gene: TRBJ2-2
V gene: TRBV29-1
clone size: .
CDR3 protein: CSVERQGAGELFF
CDR3 DNA: TGCAGCGTTGAACGGCAGGGGGCTGGGGAGCTGTTTTTT

D gene: .
J gene: TRBJ1-2
V gene: TRBV29-1
clone size: many
CDR3 protein: CSVESQFYGYTF
CDR3 DNA: TGCAGCGTTGAAAGCCAGTTCTATGGCTACACCTTC

D gene: .
J gene: TRBJ2-1
V gene: TRBV4-1
clone size: .
CDR3 protein: CASSPGGRGGEQFF
CDR3 DNA: TGCGCCAGCAGCCCGGGGGGCCGAGGCGGTGAGCAGTTCTTC

D gene: TRBD1
J gene: TRBJ1-1
V gene: TRBV7-9
clone size: .
CDR3 protein: CASSSRRGQLMNTEAFF
CDR3 DNA: TGTGCCAGCAGCTCCCGCAGGGGGCAGTTGATGAACACTGAAGCTTTCTTT

D gene: TRBD1
J gene: TRBJ2-3
V gene: TRBV6-2/TRBV6-3
clone size: many
CDR3 protein: CASSHNRDRGAHTDTQYF
CDR3 DNA: TGTGCCAGCAGCCACAACCGGGACAGAGGGGCCCACACAGATACGCAGTATTTT

D gene: .
J gene: TRBJ2-1
V gene: TRBV19
clone size: many
CDR3 protein: CASSIMGRSGSSYNEQFF
CDR3 DNA: TGTGCCAGTAGTATAATGGGCAGGTCAGGGAGCTCCTACAATGAGCAGTTCTTC

D gene: .
J gene: TRBJ2-1
V gene: TRBV12-3/TRBV12-4
clone size: .
CDR3 protein: CASSFGRGGNEQFF
CDR3 DNA: TGTGCCAGCAGTTTCGGACGGGGTGGGAATGAGCAGTTCTTC

D gene: .
J gene: TRBJ1-4
V gene: TRBV20-1
clone size: .
CDR3 protein: CSARGVGTGNEKLFF
CDR3 DNA: TGCAGTGCTAGAGGCGTGGGGACGGGAAATGAAAAACTGTTTTTT

D gene: TRBD1
J gene: TRBJ2-7
V gene: TRBV20-1
clone size: few
CDR3 protein: CSARARTGAVTAAYEQYF
CDR3 DNA: TGCAGTGCTAGAGCCAGGACAGGGGCGGTAACAGCGGCCTACGAGCAGTACTTC

D gene: .
J gene: TRBJ2-3
V gene: TRBV12-3/TRBV12-4
clone size: many
CDR3 protein: CASSLVSTDTQYF
CDR3 DNA: TGTGCCAGCAGCCTAGTTAGCACAGATACGCAGTATTTT

D gene: .
J gene: TRBJ1-4
V gene: TRBV11-2
clone size: many
CDR3 protein: CASSSGINPHEKLFF
CDR3 DNA: TGTGCCAGCAGCTCAGGGATAAACCCTCATGAAAAACTGTTTTTT

D gene: .
J gene: TRBJ2-6
V gene: TRBV20-1
clone size: many
CDR3 protein: CSARASPGGANVLTF
CDR3 DNA: TGCAGTGCTAGGGCCAGCCCGGGAGGGGCCAACGTCCTGACTTTC

D gene: TRBD1
J gene: TRBJ1-5
V gene: TRBV10-3
clone size: many
CDR3 protein: CAISGGGQANQPQHF
CDR3 DNA: TGTGCCATCAGTGGAGGGGGACAGGCAAATCAGCCCCAGCATTTT

D gene: .
J gene: TRBJ1-2
V gene: TRBV4-3
clone size: many
CDR3 protein: CASSQDRNYGYTF
CDR3 DNA: TGCGCCAGCAGCCAAGACCGAAACTATGGCTACACCTTC

D gene: TRBD2
J gene: TRBJ2-5
V gene: TRBV28
clone size: many
CDR3 protein: CASRGTSADQETQYF
CDR3 DNA: TGTGCCAGCAGGGGGACTAGCGCCGACCAAGAGACCCAGTACTTC

D gene: .
J gene: TRBJ1-1
V gene: TRBV7-2
clone size: .
CDR3 protein: CASSLEAATEAFF
CDR3 DNA: TGTGCCAGCAGCTTAGAGGCCGCCACTGAAGCTTTCTTT

D gene: .
J gene: TRBJ2-3
V gene: TRBV7-2
clone size: few
CDR3 protein: CASSRKGGARDTQYF
CDR3 DNA: TGTGCCAGCAGCAGGAAAGGGGGGGCGAGAGATACGCAGTATTTT

D gene: .
J gene: TRBJ2-7
V gene: TRBV7-8
clone size: .
CDR3 protein: CASSPGGGGAYEQYF
CDR3 DNA: TGTGCCAGCAGCCCGGGGGGCGGTGGGGCCTACGAGCAGTACTTC

D gene: .
J gene: TRBJ1-1
V gene: TRBV11-2
clone size: .
CDR3 protein: CASSLVRGPEAFF
CDR3 DNA: TGTGCCAGCAGCTTAGTCAGGGGACCTGAAGCTTTCTTT

D gene: TRBD2
J gene: TRBJ2-2
V gene: TRBV5-5
clone size: .
CDR3 protein: CASSLSGTSPLTGELFF
CDR3 DNA: TGTGCCAGCAGCTTGTCAGGGACTAGCCCCCTTACCGGGGAGCTGTTTTTT

D gene: .
J gene: TRBJ2-2
V gene: TRBV6-1
clone size: few
CDR3 protein: CASSTGLRYTGELFF
CDR3 DNA: TGTGCCAGCAGTACCGGCCTTCGGTACACCGGGGAGCTGTTTTTT

D gene: TRBD2
J gene: TRBJ2-2
V gene: TRBV6-2/TRBV6-3
clone size: .
CDR3 protein: CASSYSGLAYTGELFF
CDR3 DNA: TGTGCCAGCAGTTACTCGGGACTAGCTTACACCGGGGAGCTGTTTTTT

D gene: .
J gene: TRBJ2-5
V gene: TRBV9
clone size: many
CDR3 protein: CASSPPPGRDQETQYF
CDR3 DNA: TGTGCCAGCAGCCCTCCGCCGGGACGCGATCAAGAGACCCAGTACTTC

D gene: TRBD2
J gene: TRBJ2-3
V gene: TRBV25-1
clone size: .
CDR3 protein: CASSELLTSGRPSTDTQYF
CDR3 DNA: TGTGCCAGCAGTGAATTATTAACTAGCGGGCGACCTAGCACAGATACGCAGTATTTT

D gene: .
J gene: TRBJ1-5
V gene: TRBV20-1
clone size: many
CDR3 protein: CSARKGVRGQPQHF
CDR3 DNA: TGCAGTGCTAGAAAGGGGGTTAGGGGACAGCCCCAGCATTTT

D gene: TRBD1
J gene: TRBJ2-2
V gene: TRBV25-1
clone size: few
CDR3 protein: CASSGGQFTGELFF
CDR3 DNA: TGTGCCAGCAGTGGGGGACAGTTCACCGGGGAGCTGTTTTTT

D gene: .
J gene: TRBJ1-6
V gene: TRBV19
clone size: many
CDR3 protein: CASSLTSWSNSPLHF
CDR3 DNA: TGTGCCAGTAGTCTTACCTCATGGAGTAACTCACCCCTCCACTTT

D gene: .
J gene: TRBJ2-5
V gene: TRBV24-1
clone size: .
CDR3 protein: CATSDSSSGRLETQYF
CDR3 DNA: TGTGCCACCAGTGATTCCTCGTCGGGGCGGTTGGAGACCCAGTACTTC

D gene: .
J gene: TRBJ2-3
V gene: TRBV28
clone size: many
CDR3 protein: CASSLYPGRDGSTDTQYF
CDR3 DNA: TGTGCCAGCAGTTTATACCCAGGCAGGGACGGGAGCACAGATACGCAGTATTTT

D gene: .
J gene: TRBJ2-3
V gene: TRBV12-3/TRBV12-4
clone size: .
CDR3 protein: CASSYRPEIDSTDTQYF
CDR3 DNA: TGTGCCAGCAGTTATAGGCCTGAGATTGATAGCACAGATACGCAGTATTTT

D gene: .
J gene: TRBJ1-1
V gene: TRBV12-3/TRBV12-4
clone size: .
CDR3 protein: CASSLPTATAFF
CDR3 DNA: TGTGCCAGCAGTTTGCCTACTGCGACGGCTTTCTTT

D gene: .
J gene: TRBJ2-2
V gene: TRBV6-1
clone size: many
CDR3 protein: CASSPRGVAGELFF
CDR3 DNA: TGTGCCAGCAGTCCAAGGGGGGTAGCCGGGGAGCTGTTTTTT

D gene: .
J gene: TRBJ2-2
V gene: TRBV25-1
clone size: .
CDR3 protein: CASRDQGSTGELFF
CDR3 DNA: TGTGCCAGCAGAGACCAGGGGTCCACCGGGGAGCTGTTTTTT

D gene: .
J gene: TRBJ2-5
V gene: TRBV4-2
clone size: .
CDR3 protein: CASSQSPTGNQETQYF
CDR3 DNA: TGTGCCAGCAGCCAAAGCCCTACAGGGAACCAAGAGACCCAGTACTTC

D gene: .
J gene: TRBJ2-3
V gene: TRBV7-2
clone size: many
CDR3 protein: CASSLKGRSDTQYF
CDR3 DNA: TGTGCCAGCAGCTTAAAGGGTCGGTCAGATACGCAGTATTTT

D gene: .
J gene: TRBJ1-2
V gene: TRBV20-1
clone size: many
CDR3 protein: CSARDEWSYGYTF
CDR3 DNA: TGCAGTGCTAGAGATGAGTGGTCCTATGGCTACACCTTC

D gene: .
J gene: TRBJ2-2
V gene: TRBV20-1
clone size: many
CDR3 protein: CSASRGAGELFF
CDR3 DNA: TGCAGTGCTAGTAGGGGGGCCGGGGAGCTGTTTTTT

D gene: TRBD1
J gene: TRBJ1-1
V gene: TRBV20-1
clone size: many
CDR3 protein: CSAPQDRKAFF
CDR3 DNA: TGCAGTGCTCCACAGGACAGGAAAGCTTTCTTT

D gene: .
J gene: TRBJ2-7
V gene: TRBV20-1
clone size: few
CDR3 protein: CSARSPNSYEQYF
CDR3 DNA: TGCAGTGCTAGGAGTCCCAACTCCTACGAGCAGTACTTC

D gene: TRBD1
J gene: TRBJ2-7
V gene: TRBV6-5
clone size: .
CDR3 protein: CASSYRDRGSNEQYF
CDR3 DNA: TGTGCCAGCAGTTACCGGGACAGGGGGTCAAACGAGCAGTACTTC

D gene: .
J gene: TRBJ2-5
V gene: TRBV29-1
clone size: few
CDR3 protein: CSVVYQETQYF
CDR3 DNA: TGCAGCGTTGTATACCAAGAGACCCAGTACTTC